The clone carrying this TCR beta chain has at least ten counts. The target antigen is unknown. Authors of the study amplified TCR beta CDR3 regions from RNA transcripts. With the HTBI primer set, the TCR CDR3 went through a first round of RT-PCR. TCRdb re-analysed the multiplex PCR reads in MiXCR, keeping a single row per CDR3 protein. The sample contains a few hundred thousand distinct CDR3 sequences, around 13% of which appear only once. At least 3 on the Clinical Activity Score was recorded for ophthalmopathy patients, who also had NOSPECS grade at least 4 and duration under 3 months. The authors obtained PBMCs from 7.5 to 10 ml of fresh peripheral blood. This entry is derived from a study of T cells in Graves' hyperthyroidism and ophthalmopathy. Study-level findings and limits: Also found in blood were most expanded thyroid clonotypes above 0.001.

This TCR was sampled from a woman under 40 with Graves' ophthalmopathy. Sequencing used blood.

The CDR3 DNA is TGTGCCTTGATGCCGGGGGGGTTGTACGAGCAGTACTTC. Translating gives CALMPGGLYEQYF. The gene calls are TRBV30 and TRBJ2-7, with 8 nucleotides matching TRBD2. Unmatched junction bases numbered 9, after V lost 7 bases and J lost 4 bases. The CDR3 totals 13 residues. CDR1 and CDR2 (germline): GTSNPN, SVGIG (reference sequence).